The 29 T cell receptor beta chains given below trace back to one sample, sequenced in a study of molecular identifiers for immune sequencing clone quantification. TCRdb itself ran the PCR reads through MiXCR, one entry per CDR3 protein. Of about 320,000 distinct CDR3 sequences in the sample, roughly 23% are singletons; the top ten hold approximately 0.85%. Material for sequencing was naive CD8+ T cells from blood, with Jurkat cell RNA spiked in. Noted subset: FACS-sorted CD8+CD4-CCR7+CD45RA+ naive T cells. These receptors came from a human donor in good health. Some libraries in this study had Jurkat cell RNA spiked in.

This clonotype has a count of ten or more. This chain links TRBV20-1 with TRBJ2-7; no reliable D call. This CDR3 is built from 13 residues. The germline V gene encodes CDR1 DFQATT and CDR2 SNEGSKA (reference sequence). Trimming stripped 1 base from V and 0 bases from J, with 7 bases between. The CDR3 bases are TGCAGTGCTAGAGGGGTTAGCTCCTACGAGCAGTACTTC. Its translation is CSARGVSSYEQYF.

Worth noting for this clonotype: This may stem from a read error, because a much larger clone lies one nucleotide away. The chain has TRBV4-3 and TRBJ1-1; a possible D gene is TRBD1 (6 bases). The germline V gene has CDR1 LGHNA and CDR2 YSLEER. This CDR3 region has 15 residues. The CDR3: CASSQDYRVSTVAFF. CDR3 coding DNA: TGCGCCAGCAGCCAAGACTACAGGGTTTCCACTGTAGCTTTCTTT.

In regard to this clonotype: A much bigger clone sits one base away, suggesting this may be a read error. This is likely a read error, given that the CDR3 carries no conserved phenylalanine or tryptophan at its end. The rearrangement joins TRBV7-3 to TRBJ2-2; 8 bases line up with TRBD1. The germline V gene encodes CDR1 SGHTA and CDR2 FQGTGA. The CDR3 spans 15 residues. V dropped 6 bases and J dropped 5; count of bases not matched to a gene: 8. CDR3 nucleotides: TGTGCCAGCAGTTCCAGGGGGCGCGGGACCGGGGAGCTGTTTTAT. The encoded protein is CASSSRGRGTGELFY.

Ten or more counts support this clonotype. This chain uses TRBV5-8 with TRBJ1-1; tentatively, D is TRBD1 (5 bases). Per germline, CDR1 SGHTS and CDR2 YDEGEE. The length of the CDR3 is 15 residues. Trimming shortened V by 3 bases and J by 5 bases, and 17 bases separated the two germline ends. CDR3 in DNA: TGTGCCAGCAGCTGGGGGGGGGTAGCGTATACTGAAGCTTTCTTT. It yields the protein CASSWGGVAYTEAFF.

V is TRBV4-2 and J is TRBJ2-1; D tentatively reads TRBD1 or TRBD2 (5 bases each). The V end lost 5 bases, the J end lost 9 bases, and 23 bases lay between the germline ends. The CDR3 length is 16 residues. Germline CDR1 LGHNA, CDR2 YNFKEQ. This chain's CDR3 is CASSGIGTDPFAEQFF. The CDR3 DNA follows: TGTGCCAGCAGCGGAATCGGGACGGACCCTTTCGCTGAGCAGTTCTTC.

This clonotype was counted ten times or more. This rearrangement joins TRBV6-4 to TRBJ2-2; D may be TRBD1 (6 bases). V lost 6 bases and J lost 1, with 9 bases in between. Germline values: CDR1 MRHNA, CDR2 SNTAGT. CDR3 size: 14 residues. The CDR3, as DNA: TGTGCCAGCAGGCCAGGGGTGAACACCGGGGAGCTGTTTTTT. Its translation: CASRPGVNTGELFF.

This clonotype was seen at least ten times. The CDR3 DNA reads as TGTGCCAGCAGCTTAGAGTCAGAAGAGGGACAGCCCCAGCATTTT. Its translation: CASSLESEEGQPQHF. This chain uses TRBV7-9 with TRBJ1-5, with D hard to call. Germline values: CDR1 SEHNR, CDR2 FQNEAQ (reference sequence). CDR3 length equals 15 residues. V dropped 1 base and J dropped 7 bases, with 14 bases sitting between them.

This clonotype was found many times. V and J are TRBV10-2 and TRBJ1-3; no clear D. V gave up 4 bases and J gave up 0 bases, with 10 bases separating them. Germline CDR1 reads WSHSY; CDR2 reads SAAADI. The CDR3 length is 15 residues. The CDR3, as DNA: TGCGCCAGCAGTGGGACTGGTTTCTCTGGAAACACCATATATTTT. Translation: CASSGTGFSGNTIYF.

The sample holds many counts of this clonotype. This chain's CDR3 is CASSPTRGQGFIETQYF. The CDR3 DNA reads TGTGCCAGCAGCCCGACCAGGGGACAGGGCTTTATCGAGACCCAGTACTTC. The gene calls are TRBV7-6 and TRBJ2-5; 9 bases agree with TRBD1. This CDR3 spans 17 amino acids. CDR1 and CDR2 from the germline V gene are SGHVS and FNYEAQ. The J segment lost 5 bases and the V segment lost 5 bases, leaving 15 bases of the junction unmatched.

The chain joins TRBV28 to TRBJ2-7; D is ambiguous. Germline V gene sequence: CDR1 MDHEN, CDR2 SYDVKM. CDR3 size: 14 residues. The V end was cut by 1 base, the J end by 4 bases, with 11 bases between. CDR3 in amino acids: CASSLYSLNYEQYF. For the CDR3, the DNA is TGTGCCAGCAGTTTATACAGCCTTAATTACGAGCAGTACTTC.

As to this clonotype: A much larger clone sits a single nucleotide away, making a read error possible. This chain links TRBV7-9 with TRBJ1-1; weak D call: TRBD1 (5 bases). V was shortened by 5 bases and J by 10 bases, with 14 bases between the two germline ends. CDR3 size: 12 residues. The germline V gene has CDR1 SEHNR and CDR2 FQNEAQ (reference sequence). The CDR3 is CASSTGANVAFF. Here the CDR3 DNA reads TGTGCCAGCAGCACCGGGGCGAATGTAGCTTTCTTT.

A remark on this clonotype: A much larger clone lies one base from this, so it may be a read error. The rearrangement uses TRBV7-9 and TRBJ1-5; D gene ambiguous. Germline CDR1 is SEHNR and CDR2 is FQNEAQ (reference sequence). V was shortened by 5 bases and J by 0 bases, with 20 bases between the two germline ends. The CDR3 runs 18 residues. CDR3 protein: CASSPGTSVPYSNQPQHF. The CDR3 nucleotides read TGTGCCAGCAGCCCAGGCACGAGCGTACCCTATAGCAATCAGCCCCAGCATTTT.

Many counts were recorded for this clonotype. V and J are TRBV20-1 and TRBJ1-2; D gene ambiguous. Trimming took 4 bases from V and 5 from J, leaving 23 bases between them. This CDR3 spans 16 amino acids. Germline loops: CDR1 DFQATT, CDR2 SNEGSKA (reference sequence). CDR3 protein: CSATHPGPGSAYGYTF. The CDR3 DNA sequence: TGCAGTGCTACCCACCCTGGACCTGGATCGGCATATGGCTACACCTTC.

Details on this clonotype: Possible read error: a much larger clone is one base away. No conserved phenylalanine or tryptophan ends this CDR3, so it is likely a read error. This sequence joins TRBV12-3 or TRBV12-4 and TRBJ2-5; weak D call: TRBD1 (5 bases). This CDR3 is 12 amino acids long. With 6 bases removed from V and 5 bases from J, the gap between germline ends came to 10 bases. CDR3 loop: CASRGLFETQYS. The CDR3 DNA reads as TGTGCCAGCAGGGGGCTTTTTGAGACCCAGTACTCC.

This clonotype was counted at least ten times. The J gene is TRBJ2-3, the V gene TRBV7-2, with D perhaps TRBD2 (6 bases). CDR1 is SGHTA and CDR2 is FQGNSA in the germline V gene. The CDR3 loop spans 14 amino acids. The germline V and J ends were trimmed by 5 bases and 0 bases, with 9 bases remaining between them. The CDR3 DNA follows: TGTGCCAGCAGCCGCGGGATTAGCACAGATACGCAGTATTTT. Translated, it gives CASSRGISTDTQYF.

The rearrangement links TRBV7-6 to TRBJ2-7; tentatively, D is TRBD1 (6 bases). The germline V and J ends were trimmed by 4 bases and 4 bases, with 17 bases remaining between them. This CDR3 is built from 15 residues. Germline CDR1 reads SGHVS; CDR2 reads FNYEAQ. The CDR3: CASSSGGGGSYEQYF. The CDR3 DNA follows: TGTGCCAGCAGCTCCGGTGGGGGCGGAAGTTACGAGCAGTACTTC.

This clonotype was seen ten or more times. The chain is built from TRBV4-3 and TRBJ1-1; the match to TRBD1 covers 8 bases. This CDR3 has 15 residues. Germline CDR1 reads LGHNA; CDR2 reads YSLEER. V was clipped by 3 bases and J by 4 bases; unmatched bases: 7. The CDR3 region has the DNA TGCGCCAGCAGCCAGGCAACAGGGGGAGGCACTGAAGCTTTCTTT. Translation: CASSQATGGGTEAFF.

The V gene is TRBV3-1, the J gene TRBJ2-7; 8 nucleotides agree with TRBD2. Germline V gene sequence: CDR1 LGHDT, CDR2 YNNKEL (reference sequence). The trim removed 0 bases at V and 9 bases at J, leaving 10 bases unmatched. The CDR3 is 15 residues long. The CDR3 region has the DNA TGTGCCAGCAGCCAAGATCTCGGACTAGCCGGAATGCAGTACTTC. Protein sequence: CASSQDLGLAGMQYF.

This clonotype was counted only a few times. This chain joins TRBV25-1 and TRBJ2-3, with 10 bases identical to TRBD1. This CDR3 region has 15 residues. The J segment lost 5 bases and the V segment lost 7 bases, leaving 9 bases of the junction unmatched. From germline, CDR1 is MGHDK and CDR2 SYGVNS. The CDR3 loop is CASTRGQGGRDTQYF. In DNA form, the CDR3 reads TGTGCCAGCACTCGAGGACAGGGGGGGAGAGATACGCAGTATTTT.

This clonotype was counted between two and nine times. The chain couples TRBV27 to TRBJ2-7; 7 bases match TRBD1. V gave up 0 bases and J gave up 7 bases; unmatched junction bases: 9. The CDR3 covers 15 residues. The germline V gene encodes CDR1 MNHEY and CDR2 SMNVEV (reference sequence). CDR3 sequence (DNA): TGTGCCAGCAGTTTATCAGGGACAGCCCTCTGGGAGCAGTACTTC. It translates to CASSLSGTALWEQYF.

On this clonotype itself: One base away lies a much larger clone, so this may be a sequencing read error. The conserved closing phenylalanine or tryptophan is absent in this CDR3, likely reflecting a read error. J is TRBJ1-6 and V is TRBV6-5; D gene uncertain. Germline CDR1 MNHEY, CDR2 SVGAGI. The CDR3 extends over 13 amino acids. V lost 2 bases, J lost 14 bases, and 13 bases lay in between. The CDR3: CASSYLNPRTLHL. CDR3 nucleotides: TGTGCCAGCAGTTACCTGAACCCACGGACCCTCCACCTT.

This clonotype has a single count. A much larger clone sits a single nucleotide away, making a read error possible. The chain is built from TRBV25-1 and TRBJ2-7; no clear D gene. The CDR3 runs 11 residues. The V gene's germline CDR1 is MGHDK and CDR2 SYGVNS. In DNA form, the CDR3 reads TGTGCCAGCAGTGAATATGACGAGCAGCACTTC. This codes for CASSEYDEQHF.

In this sample, this clonotype turned up many times. The CDR3 coding sequence is TGTGCCAGCAGTTGGACAGGAAACACAGATACGCAGTATTTT. Protein: CASSWTGNTDTQYF. The chain is built from TRBV6-1 and TRBJ2-3, with 7 bases lining up with TRBD1. The CDR3 sequence is 14 residues long. Trimming at V came to 5 bases and at J to 2 bases, leaving 4 bases not matched to a gene. Germline CDR1 MNHNS, CDR2 SASEGT.

On this clonotype itself: Its ends do not fully match the called genes, so a read error is possible. The chain recombines TRBV11-1 with TRBJ2-7; D gene unclear. CDR1 and CDR2 from the germline V gene are SGHAT and FQDESV (reference sequence). This CDR3 has 15 amino acids. CDR3 in DNA: TGTGCCAGCAGCTTACGGGCTCGACGACCCTACAAGCAGTACTTC. It yields the protein CASSLRARRPYKQYF.

In its sample, this clonotype was seen many times. The J gene is TRBJ2-3, the V gene TRBV19; no firm D call. V was shortened by 1 base and J by 2 bases, with 7 bases between the two germline ends. In germline, CDR1 is LNHDA, CDR2 SQIVND (reference sequence). This CDR3 comprises 14 residues. CDR3 DNA sequence: TGTGCCAGTAGTATAGGTCAGACCACAGATACGCAGTATTTT. It yields the protein CASSIGQTTDTQYF.

Remarks on this clonotype: A read error may explain this, as a much larger clone is one base away. This chain joins TRBV7-9 and TRBJ2-1; no firm D call. The CDR3 length is 14 residues. V lost 8 bases and J 0 bases, leaving 11 bases between the germline ends. CDR1 is SEHNR, CDR2 FQNEAQ, per germline (reference sequence). The CDR3 DNA sequence: TGTGCCAGCGGAGTCACTCCCTCCTACAATGAGCAGTTCTTC. Protein product: CASGVTPSYNEQFF.

The V call is TRBV11-2, the J call TRBJ2-7; possible D gene TRBD1, 6 bases. The V gene lost 5 bases and the J gene lost 1 base, with 15 bases spanning the gap. The CDR3 is made up of 15 amino acids. Per germline, CDR1 SGHAT and CDR2 FQNNGV. The DNA for the CDR3 is TGTGCCAGCAGCCATTTGACAGGAACTTCCTACGAGCAGTACTTC. Translated: CASSHLTGTSYEQYF.

Remarks on this clonotype: A much larger clonotype is one base distant, so this may be a read error. This chain links TRBV20-1 with TRBJ1-3; D not resolved. V dropped 1 base and J dropped 2 bases, with 12 bases sitting between them. CDR3 length equals 15 residues. CDR1 and CDR2 (germline): DFQATT, SNEGSKA (reference sequence). The CDR3 sequence is CSARGPEGPGNTIYF. CDR3 sequence (DNA): TGCAGTGCTAGAGGACCAGAGGGCCCTGGAAACACCATATATTTT.

A note on this clonotype: Mismatch with germline at one junction end may stem from a read error. The rearrangement links TRBV3-1 to TRBJ1-1, with D uncertain. The CDR3 length is 14 residues. The germline gives CDR1 LGHDT, CDR2 YNNKEL (reference sequence). DNA for the CDR3: TGTGCCAGCGGCCAAGATTTGGAAAACACTGAAGCTTTCTTT. Its protein product is CASGQDLENTEAFF.